This TCR beta chain was documented in a study of CD8+CD57+ T cells in acquired aplastic anemia. As for the study in general: Average DNA yield from sorted CD4+ and CD8+ cells was approximately 3 ug.

Sequenced patients had shown CD8+CD57+ cell expansion by flow cytometry. No patient had been given any therapy when blood was sampled. According to the study, genomic DNA was the template for TCR beta VDJ and CDR3 profiling. Using its own MiXCR run on the reads, TCRdb lists one record per CDR3 protein. This table has over 250,000 distinct CDR3 sequences, under 60% appearing once. The V and J ends lost 2 bases and 3 bases respectively, with 11 bases between them. CDR1 and CDR2 (germline): SGHRS, YFSETQ. There are 14 residues in the CDR3. Findings and caveats of the study: Patients and controls shared just under 30 CD8+ CDR3 sequences.

This clonotype was counted ten times or more. Its target is not known. This sequence joins TRBV5-1 and TRBJ1-2, with D possibly being TRBD1 (5 bases). The TCR sequence derives from a human donor with aplastic anemia. Sequencing was performed on sorted CD4+, CD8+, or CD8+CD57+ T cells (not recorded which) from PBMCs. In DNA form, the CDR3 reads TGCGCCAGCAGCTTAAATGGGGGAGACTATGGCTACACCTTC. Its protein is CASSLNGGDYGYTF.